Listed here are 26 T cell receptor beta chains from one sample, sequenced in a study of cytomegalovirus exposure and HLA in healthy donors. It was with 60 Vbeta and 13 Jbeta primers that the PCR ran. TCRdb keeps only in-frame clones here, not all; method: immunoSEQ multiplex PCR. Of about 130,000 clones in the sample, about 73% were seen once. The sample consisted of PBMCs. These TCRs come from a human donor in good health.

The J gene is TRBJ1-6, the V gene TRBV6-1; 9 bases match TRBD1. This CDR3 region has 18 residues. Germline CDR1 and CDR2: MNHNS and SASEGT. Germline trimming cut 1 base from V and 6 bases from J; bases unmatched to any gene: 10. The CDR3, as DNA: TGTGCCAGCAGTGAAGGTAGAGGAGGGGACAGGGTTAATTCACCCCTCCACTTT. Its protein product is CASSEGRGGDRVNSPLHF.

This chain uses TRBV7-9 with TRBJ2-1; tentative D call: TRBD2 (6 bases). Germline V gene data show CDR1 as SEHNR and CDR2 as FQNEAQ (reference sequence). This CDR3 is 16 amino acids long. The V gene lost 5 bases and the J gene lost 5 bases, with 19 bases spanning the gap. The CDR3: CASSPSDAGIHNEQFF. The CDR3 DNA reads as TGTGCCAGCAGCCCATCCGATGCGGGAATCCACAATGAGCAGTTCTTC.

The chain employs TRBV4-3 and TRBJ2-5, with a weak D call TRBD2 (5 bases). CDR1 LGHNA and CDR2 YSLEER come from the germline V gene. V lost 0 bases and J 5 bases, leaving 10 bases between the germline ends. This CDR3 comprises 14 residues. The CDR3 reads CASSQDRGTETQYF. The CDR3, as DNA: TGCGCCAGCAGCCAAGATCGGGGAACGGAGACCCAGTACTTC.

The sample holds a few counts of this clone. The CDR3 is CASSILLSSYNEQFF. The CDR3 DNA is TGTGCCAGTAGTATCTTGCTGAGCTCCTACAATGAGCAGTTCTTC. The chain has TRBV19 and TRBJ2-1, with D unclear. The CDR3 spans 15 residues. CDR1 is LNHDA, CDR2 SQIVND, per germline (reference sequence). V was pared by 3 bases and J by 0 bases, with 9 bases between.

This chain connects TRBV7-9 to TRBJ2-2; D is unclear. The V gene's germline CDR1 is SEHNR and CDR2 FQNEAQ (reference sequence). CDR3 length: 11 amino acids. V was cut by 5 bases and J by 10 bases, with 8 bases left in between. The CDR3 DNA follows: TGTGCCAGCAGCCCCTCCGTGGAGCTGTTTTTT. This gives the protein CASSPSVELFF.

This clone was seen only a few times. V usage is TRBV7-2 and J usage is TRBJ1-5; D call uncertain. Germline CDR1 reads SGHTA; CDR2 reads FQGNSA. V gave up 1 base and J gave up 7 bases, with 14 bases separating them. The CDR3 contains 15 residues. Here the CDR3 DNA reads TGTGCCAGCAGCTTAGACAGTGGATCTGGGCAGCCCCAGCATTTT. Translated: CASSLDSGSGQPQHF.

V and J are TRBV7-9 and TRBJ2-5; a weak D match, TRBD1 (6 bases). The DNA end favors TRBJ2-7, so the J call may be wrong. Per the germline V gene, CDR1 is SEHNR and CDR2 is FQNEAQ (reference sequence). This CDR3 is 15 amino acids long. CDR3 sequence: CASSVRTAVFYEQYF. For the CDR3, the DNA is TGTGCCAGCAGCGTCAGGACAGCCGTATTCTACGAGCAGTACTTC.

As concerns this clone: This specimen includes other DNA sequences encoding the same CDR3. This chain connects TRBV6-5 to TRBJ2-5, with D possibly being TRBD1 (5 bases). The CDR3 is made up of 15 amino acids. CDR1 and CDR2 (germline): MNHEY, SVGAGI. The ends were cut back, 6 bases at V and 5 bases at J, with 19 bases in the middle. CDR3 nucleotide sequence: TGTGCCAGCAGACCCTACCAGGGTAGGATCGAGACCCAGTACTTC. Translated: CASRPYQGRIETQYF.

The V gene is TRBV4-2, the J gene TRBJ2-7; D is possibly TRBD1 (7 bases). The CDR3 covers 17 residues. The V end was cut by 1 base, the J end by 1 base, with 17 bases between. Germline V lookup: CDR1 LGHNA, CDR2 YNFKEQ. This CDR3 reads CASSQVWGDSRSYEQYF. Here the CDR3 DNA reads TGTGCCAGCAGCCAAGTCTGGGGGGACAGTCGTTCCTACGAGCAGTACTTC.

The rearrangement uses TRBV5-1 and TRBJ2-5; a possible D gene is TRBD2 (6 bases). With 1 base removed from V and 11 bases from J, the gap between germline ends came to 18 bases. CDR3 length equals 14 residues. Germline V gene sequence: CDR1 SGHRS, CDR2 YFSETQ. The CDR3 DNA follows: TGCGCCAGCAGCTTGAGCACTAGAGGCGGGGAGCAGTACTTC. Amino acid sequence: CASSLSTRGGEQYF.

This chain links TRBV5-6 with TRBJ2-4; unclear D gene. The CDR3 runs 16 residues. V dropped 2 bases and J dropped 0 bases, with 12 bases sitting between them. From germline, CDR1 is SGHDT and CDR2 YYEEEE. The CDR3 bases are TGTGCCAGCAGCTTCCGCCAGGATCTAGCCAAAAACATTCAGTACTTC. Its translation: CASSFRQDLAKNIQYF.

The chain couples TRBV7-2 to TRBJ2-1; TRBD2 agrees at 7 bases. Looked up from germline, CDR1 is SGHTA and CDR2 is FQGNSA. The CDR3 runs to 16 residues. The ends lost 1 base at V and 4 bases at J; junction bases unmatched: 7. CDR3 sequence (DNA): TGTGCCAGCAGCTTAGAGGGGAGAGCGGGGTACAATGAGCAGTTCTTC. This sequence encodes CASSLEGRAGYNEQFF.

This clone appeared a few times. The chain joins TRBV2 to TRBJ1-2; weak D call: TRBD1 (5 bases). The CDR3 contains 16 residues. V shed 2 bases and J shed 4 bases, with 17 bases lying between them. Germline CDR1 SNHLY, CDR2 FYNNEI. DNA for the CDR3: TGTGCCAGCAGTGAAAATTTACAGGCCGAGATCTATGGCTACACCTTC. Its protein is CASSENLQAEIYGYTF.

This clone has only a few counts. The gene calls are TRBV7-9 and TRBJ2-1; D is unclear. Germline V gene lookup returns CDR1 SEHNR and CDR2 FQNEAQ (reference sequence). The CDR3 has 15 amino acids. V was trimmed by 3 bases and J by 6 bases, leaving 15 bases between them. The CDR3 protein is CASSFHLNPLNEQFF. DNA of the CDR3: TGTGCCAGCAGCTTCCACTTAAACCCCCTCAATGAGCAGTTCTTC.

The genes are TRBV19 and TRBJ1-2; no definite D call. V gave up 2 bases and J gave up 4 bases, with 5 bases separating them. The CDR3 covers 12 residues. Germline V CDR1 and CDR2: LNHDA, SQIVND (reference sequence). CDR3 in amino acids: CASSIFSYGYTF. The CDR3 coding sequence is TGTGCCAGTAGTATATTCTCCTATGGCTACACCTTC.

This clone was counted a single time. The genes are TRBV11-2 and TRBJ1-2; 8 bases are a match to TRBD1. The germline CDR1 and CDR2 sequences are SGHAT and FQNNGV. The CDR3 length is 13 residues. Trimming removed 2 bases from V and 7 bases from J; junction bases left unmatched: 3. The CDR3 bases are TGTGCCAGCAGCTTACAGGGGGCAGGTGGCTACACCTTC. As protein: CASSLQGAGGYTF.

This clone came up a few times. The chain links TRBV4-3 to TRBJ2-5, with D uncertain. The end of the DNA is better explained by TRBJ2-7, so the J call may be wrong. CDR1 LGHNA and CDR2 YSLEER come from the germline V gene. The CDR3 is 15 amino acids. The CDR3 protein is CASSQEGRGAYEQYF. CDR3 nucleotide sequence: TGCGCCAGCAGCCAAGAAGGCCGTGGAGCCTACGAGCAGTACTTC.

This chain uses TRBV28 with TRBJ2-3, with a tentative D call TRBD1 (5 bases). The V gene lost 2 bases and the J gene lost 0 bases, with 6 bases spanning the gap. Germline assignment: CDR1 MDHEN and CDR2 SYDVKM. The CDR3 contains 14 residues. CDR3 coding DNA: TGTGCCAGCAGTTTAGGGGCTAGCACAGATACGCAGTATTTT. It codes for CASSLGASTDTQYF.

CDR3 coding DNA: TGTGCCAGCAGTTTAGGACAGGGGGCGCATAGTGAGCAGTTCTTC. Amino acid sequence: CASSLGQGAHSEQFF. This chain links TRBV6-5 with TRBJ2-1; 11 bases map to TRBD1. V lost 4 bases to trimming and J lost 9 bases; unmatched junction nucleotides: 8. The CDR3 covers 15 residues. Germline values: CDR1 MNHEY, CDR2 SVGAGI.

Only one count was recorded for this clone. This chain links TRBV19 with TRBJ1-5; 8 nucleotides agree with TRBD1. Trimming cost V 10 bases and J 4 bases; bases outside gene matches: 18. The CDR3 totals 17 residues. Per the germline V gene, CDR1 is LNHDA and CDR2 is SQIVND (reference sequence). The CDR3 is CATHTGTGGHRNQPQHF. The CDR3 nucleotides read TGTGCCACCCACACCGGGACAGGAGGGCACAGGAATCAGCCCCAGCATTTT.

Comments on this clone: Other DNA sequences of this sample code for an identical CDR3. CDR3 DNA: TGTGCCATCAGTGATCCGAGCGGGGGGGCAGATACGCAGTATTTT. Translating gives CAISDPSGGADTQYF. This chain uses TRBV10-3 with TRBJ2-3, with 10 bases lining up with TRBD2. Germline-derived CDR1 and CDR2 are ENHRY and SYGVKD. Germline trimming cut 3 bases from V and 4 bases from J; bases unmatched to any gene: 4. This CDR3 has 15 residues.

The genes are TRBV27 and TRBJ2-7; D not certain. V shed 2 bases and J shed 3 bases, with 14 bases lying between them. This CDR3 spans 15 amino acids. Germline V gene sequence: CDR1 MNHEY, CDR2 SMNVEV (reference sequence). The CDR3 nucleotides are TGTGCCAGCAGTTTAGAAGTAGGCGGATACTACGAGCAGTACTTC. The encoded protein is CASSLEVGGYYEQYF.

V usage is TRBV30 and J usage is TRBJ1-2, with 7 nucleotides matching TRBD1. J gave up 3 bases and V 3 bases, and 16 bases lay outside the gene matches. The CDR3 is 17 amino acids. Germline V gene lookup returns CDR1 GTSNPN and CDR2 SVGIG (reference sequence). As DNA, the CDR3 is TGTGCCTGGAGCCCAGGGGGTCAACCCTTCTTGTACTATGGCTACACCTTC. This sequence encodes CAWSPGGQPFLYYGYTF.

V and J are TRBV15 and TRBJ2-2; weak D call: TRBD1 (5 bases). The CDR3 runs 16 residues. Germline CDR1 and CDR2: LNHNV and YYDKDF (reference sequence). V lost 5 bases and J 2 bases, leaving 15 bases between the germline ends. The CDR3 loop reads CATSRQVGRNTGELFF. The CDR3 nucleotides are TGTGCCACCAGCCGCCAGGTGGGGCGCAACACCGGGGAGCTGTTTTTT.

DNA of the CDR3: TGTGCCAGCAGCTTAGAGGGGACTAGCGGGCCCTACGAGCAGTACTTC. Protein product: CASSLEGTSGPYEQYF. The chain joins TRBV7-8 to TRBJ2-7; 12 nucleotides match TRBD2. The V segment lost 1 base and the J segment 2 bases; nucleotides outside the gene matches: 3. From germline, CDR1 is SGHVS and CDR2 FQNEAQ. The CDR3 length is 16 residues.

Concerning this clone itself: At one end the junction does not follow the germline gene, possibly because of a read error. The chain recombines TRBV7-7 with TRBJ2-1; 9 positions agree with TRBD1. The germline V gene encodes CDR1 SSHAT and CDR2 FNYEAQ (reference sequence). The CDR3 spans 17 residues. CDR3 nucleotides: TGTGCTAGCAGCCAGTCCCGGGACAGGGTCCACTACAATGAGCAGTTCTTC. Its protein is CASSQSRDRVHYNEQFF.